This T cell receptor beta chain comes out of a study of identical twins. Study conclusions and caveats: Out-of-frame alpha sequences that twins shared showed excess low generation probability. Weaker excess twin sharing was seen among beta out-of-frame sequences.

The CDR3 consists of 19 residues. Trimming took off 2 bases at V and 6 bases at J, with 25 bases between the two ends. The germline V gene encodes CDR1 SGHAT and CDR2 FQDESV (reference sequence). cDNA molecules carried unique molecular identifiers, and template switching added a universal primer site. MiXCR, run by TCRdb on the 5' RACE reads, gives a single entry per CDR3 protein. The sample includes some 500,000 distinct CDR3 sequences, 9.6% of them seen just once. About this clonotype itself: Antigen unknown.

The same data also went into a second study, on yellow fever vaccine responses in identical twins. That investigation notes: Among the twins, the vaccine T cell response reportedly seemed partly convergent and partly personalized.

The chain combines TRBV11-1 with TRBJ2-2; weak D call: TRBD1 (5 bases). The sequenced material came from PBMCs. This TCR derives from a woman younger than 35 in good health. The DNA of the CDR3 is TGTGCCAGCAGCTTATGGGGAATACAGGCCGGAAAGAAATCCGGGGAGCTGTTTTTT. Residues: CASSLWGIQAGKKSGELFF.